What follows are 26 T cell receptor beta chains derived from one specimen sequenced in a study of cytomegalovirus exposure and HLA in healthy donors. Vbeta (60) and Jbeta (13) primers were used in the PCR. Produced via immunoSEQ multiplex PCR; TCRdb's table is partial and in-frame only. The table lists approximately 150,000 clones, 75% to 90% of them singletons. The sequencing sample was made of PBMCs. These receptors all stem from a man aged 25 to 40 in good health and CMV-seronegative.

The genes are TRBV28 and TRBJ1-6; 7 bases align to TRBD1. The V gene's germline CDR1 is MDHEN and CDR2 SYDVKM. V lost 4 bases to trimming and J lost 7 bases; unmatched junction nucleotides: 7. The CDR3 runs 15 residues. Here the CDR3 DNA reads TGTGCCAGCAGTTCGCCTCCGGGACAGAATTCACCCCTCCACTTT. As protein: CASSSPPGQNSPLHF. The complete variable domain, with remaining parts taken from reference TRBV28 and TRBJ1-6, reads DVKVTQSSRYLVKRTGEKVFLECVQDMDHENMFWYRQDPGLGLRLIYFSYDVKMKEKGDIPEGYSVSREKKERFSLILESASTNQTSMYLCASSSPPGQNSPLHFGNGTRLTVT.

The chain links TRBV28 to TRBJ2-7; the match to TRBD1 covers 7 bases. Trimming cost V 3 bases and J 0 bases; bases outside gene matches: 5. Germline values: CDR1 MDHEN, CDR2 SYDVKM. The CDR3 totals 15 residues. In DNA, the CDR3 is TGTGCCAGCAGTTTCCCACAGGGGAGCTCCTACGAGCAGTACTTC. As protein: CASSFPQGSSYEQYF.

The chain has TRBV6-1 and TRBJ1-1, with D unresolved. This CDR3 spans 11 amino acids. The V end lost 9 bases, the J end lost 10 bases, and 15 bases lay between the germline ends. Per the germline V gene, CDR1 is MNHNS and CDR2 is SASEGT. The CDR3 loop is CASGLRLGAFF. CDR3 coding DNA: TGTGCCAGTGGCCTTCGTCTTGGAGCTTTCTTT.

The chain recombines TRBV5-6 with TRBJ1-6; possibly TRBD1 for D (6 bases). Germline V gene data show CDR1 as SGHDT and CDR2 as YYEEEE. V was trimmed by 4 bases and J by 7 bases, leaving 15 bases between them. The CDR3 length is 15 residues. This CDR3 reads CASSPGGGRNSPLHF. Written as DNA, the CDR3 is TGTGCCAGCAGCCCGGGGGGGGGCCGAAATTCACCCCTCCACTTT.

There are a few counts of this clone. The chain recombines TRBV9 with TRBJ1-5; no clear D. V was clipped by 4 bases and J by 0 bases, with 11 bases between them. Germline values: CDR1 SGDLS, CDR2 YYNGEE. This CDR3 is built from 15 residues. The CDR3 DNA reads TGTGCCAGCAGCCCCGGTGCATATAGCAATCAGCCCCAGCATTTT. Translation gives CASSPGAYSNQPQHF.

V is TRBV27 and J is TRBJ1-2; TRBD1 matches 11 bases. The junction had 0 bases not matched to a gene; V was cut back by 2 bases and J by 4 bases. This CDR3 has 14 residues. Per the germline V gene, CDR1 is MNHEY and CDR2 is SMNVEV (reference sequence). The CDR3 spells CASSLGTGGYGYTF. In DNA, the CDR3 is TGTGCCAGCAGTTTAGGGACAGGGGGCTATGGCTACACCTTC.

This clone was found once. This chain connects TRBV28 to TRBJ2-5; D is perhaps TRBD1 (6 bases). V lost 6 bases and J lost 4, with 12 bases in between. Germline lookup yields CDR1 MDHEN and CDR2 SYDVKM. The CDR3 totals 13 residues. The CDR3 region is CASSYRVPETQYF. CDR3 DNA sequence: TGTGCCAGCAGCTACAGGGTACCAGAGACCCAGTACTTC.

On this clone itself: Other DNA sequences from this sample encode an identical CDR3 as well. This chain uses TRBV7-9 with TRBJ2-7; D is perhaps TRBD1 (5 bases). Trimming took 4 bases from V and 3 from J, leaving 7 bases between them. Germline-derived CDR1 and CDR2 are SEHNR and FQNEAQ (reference sequence). The CDR3 is made up of 12 amino acids. The CDR3 DNA is TGTGCCAGCAGCTCTCAGGGCTACGAGCAGTACTTC. It codes for CASSSQGYEQYF.

This chain links TRBV27 with TRBJ2-1, with 12 bases lining up with TRBD2. The CDR3 runs to 16 residues. J was trimmed by 7 bases and V by 2 bases; bases with no gene match: 6. The germline V gene encodes CDR1 MNHEY and CDR2 SMNVEV (reference sequence). CDR3: CASSLPLAGGKNEQFF. The CDR3 DNA reads TGTGCCAGCAGTTTACCCCTAGCGGGGGGGAAGAATGAGCAGTTCTTC.

The CDR3: CASSAPTGSSYNEQFF. The CDR3 DNA reads as TGTGCCAGCAGCGCTCCGACAGGCAGCTCCTACAATGAGCAGTTCTTC. V usage is TRBV9 and J usage is TRBJ2-1, with D maybe TRBD1 (6 bases). The CDR3 contains 16 residues. Germline loops: CDR1 SGDLS, CDR2 YYNGEE. The germline V and J ends were trimmed by 3 bases and 0 bases, with 13 bases remaining between them.

This chain links TRBV28 with TRBJ1-5; no definite D call. The CDR3 consists of 15 residues. Germline CDR1 is MDHEN and CDR2 is SYDVKM. V lost 3 bases, J lost 0 bases, and 9 bases lay in between. Here the CDR3 reads CASSFPGYSNQPQHF. The CDR3 nucleotides are TGTGCCAGCAGTTTCCCCGGTTATAGCAATCAGCCCCAGCATTTT.

This clone was detected once. The chain carries TRBV15 and TRBJ2-7; TRBD1 aligns across 7 bases. Germline V gene sequence: CDR1 LNHNV, CDR2 YYDKDF (reference sequence). This CDR3 comprises 15 residues. The V segment lost 3 bases and the J segment 2 bases; nucleotides outside the gene matches: 7. DNA for the CDR3: TGTGCCACCAGCAGCCGGAGACAGGGACCCTACGAGCAGTACTTC. Its protein is CATSSRRQGPYEQYF. Full variable domain (rest looked up from reference TRBV15 and TRBJ2-7): DAMVIQNPRYQVTQFGKPVTLSCSQTLNHNVMYWYQQKSSQAPKLLFHYYDKDFNNEADTPDNFQSRRPNTSFCFLDIRSPGLGDTAMYLCATSSRRQGPYEQYFGPGTRLTVT.

The rearrangement joins TRBV4-3 to TRBJ2-5; 9 bases match TRBD1. The CDR3 is 17 amino acids. The V gene end was trimmed by 4 bases and the J gene end by 4 bases; junction bases not matched to a gene: 13. Germline V gene sequence: CDR1 LGHNA, CDR2 YSLEER. The DNA for the CDR3 is TGCGCCAGCAGCCGCGGGCGGGGACAGGGAGGCGGAGAGACCCAGTACTTC. Amino acid sequence: CASSRGRGQGGGETQYF.

The gene calls are TRBV27 and TRBJ2-3, with unresolved D. The V gene lost 6 bases and the J gene lost 7 bases, with 17 bases spanning the gap. The CDR3 spans 14 residues. The V gene's germline CDR1 is MNHEY and CDR2 SMNVEV (reference sequence). For the CDR3, the DNA is TGTGCCAGCAGATCCGCCCCACTCCCTTATACGCAGTATTTT. Amino acid sequence: CASRSAPLPYTQYF.

This clone was recorded once. The V gene is TRBV19, the J gene TRBJ1-2, with 11 bases fitting TRBD1. Losses at the gene ends were 7 bases for V and 0 bases for J; bases not matched to a gene: 10. In germline, CDR1 is LNHDA, CDR2 SQIVND (reference sequence). The CDR3 is 17 residues long. Here the CDR3 reads CASTTPGQGDANYGYTF. The CDR3 DNA is TGTGCCAGTACCACACCGGGACAGGGGGATGCTAACTATGGCTACACCTTC.

This sequence joins TRBV5-6 and TRBJ1-5; 7 nucleotides match TRBD1. The germline gives CDR1 SGHDT, CDR2 YYEEEE. J lost 4 bases, V lost 4 bases, and 8 bases had no gene match. The length of the CDR3 is 15 residues. CDR3: CASSPAGTENQPQHF. The CDR3 bases are TGTGCCAGCAGCCCCGCCGGGACAGAAAATCAGCCCCAGCATTTT.

The chain carries TRBV7-2 and TRBJ1-2; D remains ambiguous. The germline gives CDR1 SGHTA, CDR2 FQGNSA. V lost 5 bases, J lost 1 base, and 17 bases lay in between. The CDR3 consists of 16 residues. CDR3 amino acids: CASSPHVRSSNYGYTF. The CDR3 DNA follows: TGTGCCAGCAGCCCCCATGTGCGCTCAAGTAACTATGGCTACACCTTC.

The V call is TRBV29-1, the J call TRBJ2-7, with D possibly matching TRBD1 (5 bases). V lost 0 bases and J lost 3, with 15 bases in between. The germline V gene has CDR1 SQVTM and CDR2 ANQGSEA. The CDR3 extends over 15 amino acids. CDR3: CSVEEPGHQGYEQYF. The CDR3 bases are TGCAGCGTTGAAGAACCAGGACATCAAGGCTACGAGCAGTACTTC.

The count of this clone is one. The CDR3 region has the DNA TGTGCCAGCAGTGAAGACCCCGGGGGCGAGCAGTACTTC. Protein: CASSEDPGGEQYF. The chain combines TRBV13 with TRBJ2-7; possibly TRBD2 for D (6 bases). The germline V gene encodes CDR1 PRHDT and CDR2 FYEKMQ (reference sequence). This CDR3 is built from 13 residues. The germline V and J ends were trimmed by 6 bases and 6 bases, with 15 bases remaining between them.

This clone was detected a few times. The chain links TRBV7-2 to TRBJ1-6, with no clear D. Germline CDR1 reads SGHTA; CDR2 reads FQGNSA. Trimming took 4 bases from V and 7 from J, leaving 5 bases between them. The CDR3 extends over 12 amino acids. The CDR3 region has the DNA TGTGCCAGCAGCTCCTTCAATTCACCCCTCCACTTT. This sequence encodes CASSSFNSPLHF.

The chain combines TRBV7-3 with TRBJ2-7; no definite D call. V shed 0 bases and J shed 5 bases, with 8 bases lying between them. The germline V gene has CDR1 SGHTA and CDR2 FQGTGA. There are 13 residues in the CDR3. CDR3 protein: CASSLTAAHEQYF. CDR3 nucleotide sequence: TGTGCCAGCAGCTTAACTGCGGCTCACGAGCAGTACTTC.

This clone was counted at least ten times. The rearrangement uses TRBV28 and TRBJ2-2, with TRBD2 identical over 11 bases. CDR3 length equals 17 residues. J lost 6 bases, V lost 0 bases, and 6 bases had no gene match. Germline CDR1 MDHEN, CDR2 SYDVKM. CDR3 residues: CASSLWRLAGGPGELFF. The DNA of the CDR3 is TGTGCCAGCAGTTTATGGCGGCTAGCGGGAGGTCCCGGGGAGCTGTTTTTT.

For the CDR3, the DNA is TGTGCCATCAGTGAGTCGACTCATGCAGGGCCGGGTCATGGCTACACCTTC. Protein sequence: CAISESTHAGPGHGYTF. V usage is TRBV10-3 and J usage is TRBJ1-2; a possible D gene is TRBD1 (5 bases). The CDR3 is made up of 17 amino acids. Germline V gives CDR1 ENHRY, CDR2 SYGVKD. Between the trimmed V and J ends, which lost 0 bases and 6 bases, there was a span of 20 bases.

This chain joins TRBV4-3 and TRBJ1-2; 7 nucleotides align to TRBD1. This CDR3 spans 14 amino acids. Trimming at V came to 4 bases and at J to 7 bases, leaving 9 bases not matched to a gene. Per the germline V gene, CDR1 is LGHNA and CDR2 is YSLEER. CDR3 in amino acids: CASSPSTGAIGYTF. CDR3 in DNA: TGCGCCAGCAGCCCTTCCACAGGGGCTATTGGCTACACCTTC.

The genes are TRBV7-9 and TRBJ1-6, with a possible D match to TRBD1 (5 bases). The CDR3 has 13 amino acids. The germline V gene has CDR1 SEHNR and CDR2 FQNEAQ (reference sequence). V was cut by 5 bases and J by 5 bases, with 7 bases left in between. CDR3 nucleotide sequence: TGTGCCAGCAGCCTGACAGATAATTCACCCCTCCACTTT. This gives the protein CASSLTDNSPLHF.

The chain has TRBV9 and TRBJ2-7; 7 bases are shared with TRBD2. Germline-derived CDR1 and CDR2 are SGDLS and YYNGEE. The ends lost 0 bases at V and 2 bases at J; junction bases unmatched: 5. The CDR3 is 15 residues long. The CDR3 region is CASSVAWGGAYEQYF. DNA of the CDR3: TGTGCCAGCAGCGTAGCTTGGGGGGGGGCCTACGAGCAGTACTTC.